The 9 T cell receptor beta chains below were found in one sample sequenced in a study of cytomegalovirus exposure and HLA in healthy donors. PCR was performed using 60 Vbeta and 13 Jbeta primers. Data came from immunoSEQ multiplex PCR; TCRdb stores just in-frame clones and leaves some out. The sample carries around 160,000 clones, over 80% recorded once. Input material: PBMCs. Receptor source: a human donor in good health.

V gene TRBV2 combines with J gene TRBJ2-7; TRBD2 might be the D (6 bases). The CDR3 totals 12 residues. Trimming took off 5 bases at V and 2 bases at J, with 7 bases between the two ends. Per the germline V gene, CDR1 is SNHLY and CDR2 is FYNNEI. The CDR3 spells CASSWGAYEQYF. The CDR3 DNA sequence: TGTGCCAGCAGTTGGGGGGCCTACGAGCAGTACTTC.

The V gene is TRBV2, the J gene TRBJ1-1, with no clear D. The CDR3 is 13 residues long. The germline V gene encodes CDR1 SNHLY and CDR2 FYNNEI. The V and J ends lost 5 bases and 0 bases respectively, with 7 bases between them. DNA of the CDR3: TGTGCCAGCAGTCTACAGCTGAACACTGAAGCTTTCTTT. It yields the protein CASSLQLNTEAFF.

This clone came up once. This sequence joins TRBV9 and TRBJ2-7, with 7 bases aligning to TRBD1. J was trimmed by 5 bases and V by 0 bases; bases with no gene match: 5. Germline V lookup: CDR1 SGDLS, CDR2 YYNGEE. CDR3 length: 14 residues. The CDR3 loop is CASSVEGAGNEQYF. In DNA form, the CDR3 reads TGTGCCAGCAGCGTAGAGGGGGCTGGGAACGAGCAGTACTTC.

The chain carries TRBV4-1 and TRBJ2-2; 7 bases fit TRBD1. V shed 3 bases and J 6 bases; nucleotides not matched to a gene: 7. The CDR3 has 15 residues. CDR1 and CDR2 from the germline V gene are MGHRA and YSYEKL. The CDR3 here is CASSQGVTGAGELFF. The CDR3 DNA is TGCGCCAGCAGCCAGGGCGTAACAGGGGCCGGGGAGCTGTTTTTT.

The chain carries TRBV4-2 and TRBJ1-2; D is unclear. The CDR3 contains 14 residues. Germline V gives CDR1 LGHNA, CDR2 YNFKEQ. With 1 base removed from V and 2 bases from J, the gap between germline ends came to 8 bases. The CDR3 DNA sequence: TGTGCCAGCAGCCAAGTAGACACGAACTATGGCTACACCTTC. Its translation is CASSQVDTNYGYTF.

The chain combines TRBV7-9 with TRBJ1-3, with TRBD1 identical over 9 bases. This CDR3 spans 14 amino acids. In germline, CDR1 is SEHNR, CDR2 FQNEAQ (reference sequence). Germline trimming cut 5 bases from V and 9 bases from J; bases unmatched to any gene: 8. This chain's CDR3 is CASSARDRVGTIYF. Written as DNA, the CDR3 is TGTGCCAGCAGCGCCCGGGACAGGGTAGGCACCATATATTTT. The full variable domain, its missing parts supplied by reference TRBV7-9 and TRBJ1-3, is DTGVSQNPRHKITKRGQNVTFRCDPISEHNRLYWYRQTLGQGPEFLTYFQNEAQLEKSRLLSDRFSAERPKGSFSTLEIQRTEQGDSAMYLCASSARDRVGTIYFGEGSWLTVV.

The V and J genes are TRBV27 and TRBJ2-3; the match to TRBD2 covers 8 bases. The CDR3 is 17 amino acids. The germline gives CDR1 MNHEY, CDR2 SMNVEV (reference sequence). The junction had 15 bases not matched to a gene; V was cut back by 5 bases and J by 5 bases. The CDR3 region has the DNA TGTGCCAGCAGTCCCCGCCATCGGGGGGGCGGGGTAGATACGCAGTATTTT. Translating gives CASSPRHRGGGVDTQYF.

The chain is built from TRBV5-1 and TRBJ2-5, with D perhaps TRBD1 (6 bases). This CDR3 has 13 residues. Germline V gene lookup returns CDR1 SGHRS and CDR2 YFSETQ. V shed 6 bases and J shed 2 bases, with 11 bases lying between them. The CDR3 bases are TGCGCCAGCAATTTAGGGGGACAAGAGACCCAGTACTTC. It codes for CASNLGGQETQYF. Variable domain in full (rest from reference TRBV5-1 and TRBJ2-5): KAGVTQTPRYLIKTRGQQVTLSCSPISGHRSVSWYQQTPGQGLQFLFEYFSETQRNKGNFPGRFSGRQFSNSRSEMNVSTLELGDSALYLCASNLGGQETQYFGPGTRLLVL.

The V gene is TRBV6-5, the J gene TRBJ2-1; 7 positions match TRBD1. CDR3 size: 14 residues. V shed 6 bases, J shed 2 bases, and the junction held 4 bases outside the gene matches. The germline V gene has CDR1 MNHEY and CDR2 SVGAGI. The CDR3 reads CASRRQGPYNEQFF. Written as DNA, the CDR3 is TGTGCCAGCAGGAGACAGGGACCCTACAATGAGCAGTTCTTC.